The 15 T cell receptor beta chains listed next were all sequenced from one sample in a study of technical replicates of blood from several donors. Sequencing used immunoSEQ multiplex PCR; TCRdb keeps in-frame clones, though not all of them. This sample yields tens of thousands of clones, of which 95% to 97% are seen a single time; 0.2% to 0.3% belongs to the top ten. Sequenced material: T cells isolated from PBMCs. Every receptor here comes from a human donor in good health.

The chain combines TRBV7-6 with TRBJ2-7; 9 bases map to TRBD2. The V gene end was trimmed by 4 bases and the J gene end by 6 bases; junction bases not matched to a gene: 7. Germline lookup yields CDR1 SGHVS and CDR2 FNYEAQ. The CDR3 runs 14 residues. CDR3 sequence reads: CASSSLAGQSEQYF. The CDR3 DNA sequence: TGTGCCAGCAGCTCCCTAGCGGGACAAAGCGAGCAGTACTTC. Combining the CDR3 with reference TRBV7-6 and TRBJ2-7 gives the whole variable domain GAGVSQSPRYKVTKRGQDVALRCDPISGHVSLYWYRQALGQGPEFLTYFNYEAQQDKSGLPNDRFSAERPEGSISTLTIQRTEQRDSAMYRCASSSLAGQSEQYFGPGTRLTVT.

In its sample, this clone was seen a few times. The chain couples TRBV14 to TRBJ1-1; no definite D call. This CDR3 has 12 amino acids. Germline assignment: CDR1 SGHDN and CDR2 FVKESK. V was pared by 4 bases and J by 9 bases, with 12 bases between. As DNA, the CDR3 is TGTGCCAGCAGCCTCAGTCGGGTAAAAGCTTTCTTT. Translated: CASSLSRVKAFF. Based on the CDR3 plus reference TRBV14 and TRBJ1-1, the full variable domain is EAGVTQFPSHSVIEKGQTVTLRCDPISGHDNLYWYRRVMGKEIKFLLHFVKESKQDESGMPNNRFLAERTGGTYSTLKVQPAELEDSGVYFCASSLSRVKAFFGQGTRLTVV.

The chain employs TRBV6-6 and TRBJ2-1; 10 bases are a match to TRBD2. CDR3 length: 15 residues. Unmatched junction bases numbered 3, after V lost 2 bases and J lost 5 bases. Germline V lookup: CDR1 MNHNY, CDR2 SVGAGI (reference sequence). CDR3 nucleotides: TGTGCCAGCAGTTACAGAACTAGCGGGAACAATGAGCAGTTCTTC. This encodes CASSYRTSGNNEQFF.

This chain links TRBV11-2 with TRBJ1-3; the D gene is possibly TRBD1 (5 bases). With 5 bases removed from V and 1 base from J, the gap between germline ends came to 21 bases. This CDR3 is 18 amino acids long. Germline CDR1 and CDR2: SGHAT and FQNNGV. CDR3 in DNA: TGTGCCAGCAGCCGCCCCCCAGCGGGGGGAATGTCTGGAAACACCATATATTTT. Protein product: CASSRPPAGGMSGNTIYF.

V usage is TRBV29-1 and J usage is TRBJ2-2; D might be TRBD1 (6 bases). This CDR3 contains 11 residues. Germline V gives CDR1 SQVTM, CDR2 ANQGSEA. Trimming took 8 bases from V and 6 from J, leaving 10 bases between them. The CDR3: CSFWGPGELFF. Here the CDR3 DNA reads TGCAGCTTTTGGGGGCCCGGGGAGCTGTTTTTT.

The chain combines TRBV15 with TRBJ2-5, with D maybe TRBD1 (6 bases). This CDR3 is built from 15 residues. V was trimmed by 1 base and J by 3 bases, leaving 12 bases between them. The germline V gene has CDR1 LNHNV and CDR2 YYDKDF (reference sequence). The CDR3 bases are TGTGCCACCAGCAGAGCACCGGGACAAGAAGAGACCCAGTACTTC. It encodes CATSRAPGQEETQYF. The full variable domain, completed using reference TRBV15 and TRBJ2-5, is DAMVIQNPRYQVTQFGKPVTLSCSQTLNHNVMYWYQQKSSQAPKLLFHYYDKDFNNEADTPDNFQSRRPNTSFCFLDIRSPGLGDTAMYLCATSRAPGQEETQYFGPGTRLLVL.

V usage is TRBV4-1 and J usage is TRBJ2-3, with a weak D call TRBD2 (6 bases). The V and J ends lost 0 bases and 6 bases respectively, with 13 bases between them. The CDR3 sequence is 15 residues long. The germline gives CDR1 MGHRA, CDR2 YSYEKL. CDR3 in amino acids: CASSQDSGDSDTQYF. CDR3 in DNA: TGCGCCAGCAGCCAAGATAGTGGGGACTCGGATACGCAGTATTTT.

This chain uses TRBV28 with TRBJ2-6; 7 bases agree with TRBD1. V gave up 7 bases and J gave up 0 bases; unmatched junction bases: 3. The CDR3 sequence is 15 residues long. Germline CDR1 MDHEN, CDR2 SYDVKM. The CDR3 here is CASKGQSSGANVLTF. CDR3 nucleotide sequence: TGTGCCAGCAAGGGACAGAGCTCTGGGGCCAACGTCCTGACTTTC.

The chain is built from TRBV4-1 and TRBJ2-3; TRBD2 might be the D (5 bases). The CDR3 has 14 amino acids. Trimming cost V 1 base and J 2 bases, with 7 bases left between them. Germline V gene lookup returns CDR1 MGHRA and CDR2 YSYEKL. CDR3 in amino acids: CASSQVRDTDTQYF. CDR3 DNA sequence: TGCGCCAGCAGCCAAGTCCGGGACACAGATACGCAGTATTTT.

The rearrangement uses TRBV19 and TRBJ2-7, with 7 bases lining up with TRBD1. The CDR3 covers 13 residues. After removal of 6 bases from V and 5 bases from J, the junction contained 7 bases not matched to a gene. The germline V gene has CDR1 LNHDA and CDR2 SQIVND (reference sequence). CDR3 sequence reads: CASSRTGFNEQYF. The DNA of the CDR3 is TGTGCCAGTAGCCGGACAGGATTCAACGAGCAGTACTTC. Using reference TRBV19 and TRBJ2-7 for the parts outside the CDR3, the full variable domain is DGGITQSPKYLFRKEGQNVTLSCEQNLNHDAMYWYRQDPGQGLRLIYYSQIVNDFQKGDIAEGYSVSREKKESFPLTVTSAQKNPTAFYLCASSRTGFNEQYFGPGTRLTVT.

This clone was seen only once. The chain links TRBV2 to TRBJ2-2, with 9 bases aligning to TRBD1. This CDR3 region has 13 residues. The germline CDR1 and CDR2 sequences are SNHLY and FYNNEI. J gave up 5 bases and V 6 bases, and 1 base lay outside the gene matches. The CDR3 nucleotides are TGTGCCAGCAGGGACAGGGGTACCGGGGAGCTGTTTTTT. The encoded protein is CASRDRGTGELFF. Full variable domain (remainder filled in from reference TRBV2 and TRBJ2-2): EPEVTQTPSHQVTQMGQEVILRCVPISNHLYFYWYRQILGQKVEFLVSFYNNEISEKSEIFDDQFSVERPDGSNFTLKIRSTKLEDSAMYFCASRDRGTGELFFGEGSRLTVL.

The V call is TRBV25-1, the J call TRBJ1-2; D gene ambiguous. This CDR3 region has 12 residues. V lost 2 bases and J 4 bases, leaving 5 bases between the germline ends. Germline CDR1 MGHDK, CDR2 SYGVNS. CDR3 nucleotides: TGTGCCAGCAGTGAAAACAGCTATGGCTACACCTTC. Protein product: CASSENSYGYTF.

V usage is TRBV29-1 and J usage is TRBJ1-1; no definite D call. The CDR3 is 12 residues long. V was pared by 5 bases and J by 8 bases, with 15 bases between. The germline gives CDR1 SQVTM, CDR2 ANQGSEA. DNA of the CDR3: TGCAGCGTTCAGCCAAAAGAGACAGAAGCTTTCTTT. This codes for CSVQPKETEAFF.

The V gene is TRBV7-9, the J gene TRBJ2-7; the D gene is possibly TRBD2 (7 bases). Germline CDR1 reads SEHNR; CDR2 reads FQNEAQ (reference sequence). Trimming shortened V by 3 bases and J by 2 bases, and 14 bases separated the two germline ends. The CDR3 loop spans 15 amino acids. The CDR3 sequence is CASSFSGGATYEQYF. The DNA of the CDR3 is TGTGCCAGCAGCTTCTCTGGGGGGGCAACCTACGAGCAGTACTTC.

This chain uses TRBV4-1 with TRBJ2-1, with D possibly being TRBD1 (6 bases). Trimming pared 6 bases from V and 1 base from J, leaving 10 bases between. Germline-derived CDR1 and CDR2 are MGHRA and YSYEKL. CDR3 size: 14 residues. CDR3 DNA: TGCGCCAGCAGAGGAACAGGGTCCTACAATGAGCAGTTCTTC. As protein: CASRGTGSYNEQFF.